Below are 14 T cell receptor beta chains sequenced from a single sample in a study of blood T cell repertoires in COVID-19. Assay: immunoSEQ multiplex PCR; the TCRdb copy retains only in-frame clones and omits some. The data show 350,000 to 400,000 clones, over 85% seen once. The material sequenced was PBMCs or T cells enriched from blood (not recorded which). Receptor source: a woman in her twenties or thirties who had recovered from COVID-19.

Only one count was recorded for this clone. This rearrangement joins TRBV21-1 to TRBJ1-5. TRBV21-1 has pseudogene status. This CDR3 spans 13 amino acids. In DNA form, the CDR3 reads TGTGCCAGCAGCAGCTATAGCAATCAGCCCCAGCATTTT. Residues: CASSSYSNQPQHF.

This clone has just a few counts. V usage is TRBV27 and J usage is TRBJ2-7; a weak D match, TRBD2 (7 bases). Germline CDR1 and CDR2: MNHEY and SMNVEV (reference sequence). CDR3 size: 14 residues. Trimming removed 4 bases at V and 7 bases at J, with 17 bases between. As DNA, the CDR3 is TGTGCCAGCAGTTCCTCACGGGGGGCAGGAGAGCAGTACTTC. Its translation is CASSSSRGAGEQYF.

V is TRBV12-3 or TRBV12-4 and J is TRBJ2-1; 8 bases agree with TRBD1. The length of the CDR3 is 13 residues. V shed 7 bases and J 4 bases; nucleotides not matched to a gene: 3. CDR3: CASNDRGYNEQFF. CDR3 nucleotides: TGTGCCAGCAATGACAGGGGTTACAATGAGCAGTTCTTC.

The gene calls are TRBV9 and TRBJ1-1; D is undetermined. Germline V lookup: CDR1 SGDLS, CDR2 YYNGEE. The CDR3 runs to 14 residues. V dropped 2 bases and J dropped 0 bases, with 8 bases sitting between them. In DNA form, the CDR3 reads TGTGCCAGCAGCGTGGAACTATTGAACACTGAAGCTTTCTTT. As protein: CASSVELLNTEAFF.

J is TRBJ2-2 and V is TRBV5-1, with 9 bases aligning to TRBD2. The CDR3 contains 16 residues. The J segment lost 1 base and the V segment lost 3 bases, leaving 4 bases of the junction unmatched. Germline loops: CDR1 SGHRS, CDR2 YFSETQ. As DNA, the CDR3 is TGCGCCAGCAGCTCCGGACTAGCGAGGAACACCGGGGAGCTGTTTTTT. Translation gives CASSSGLARNTGELFF.

The count of this clone is one. The rearrangement joins TRBV5-1 to TRBJ1-5; D call uncertain. This CDR3 is 16 amino acids long. The germline gives CDR1 SGHRS, CDR2 YFSETQ. V was shortened by 0 bases and J by 4 bases, with 14 bases between the two germline ends. The CDR3 nucleotides are TGCGCCAGCAGCTTGGGCGCCGGAGGGTATAATCAGCCCCAGCATTTT. As protein: CASSLGAGGYNQPQHF.

The rearrangement joins TRBV6-5 to TRBJ2-7; 8 positions agree with TRBD1. This CDR3 is built from 16 residues. Losses at the gene ends were 2 bases for V and 0 bases for J; bases not matched to a gene: 6. CDR1 and CDR2 (germline): MNHEY, SVGAGI. This CDR3 reads CASSYKRQGASYEQYF. CDR3 nucleotide sequence: TGTGCCAGCAGTTACAAGAGGCAGGGGGCCTCCTACGAGCAGTACTTC.

The rearrangement links TRBV6-2 or TRBV6-3 to TRBJ1-2; 8 nucleotides line up with TRBD1. V lost 3 bases and J lost 2; bases outside the gene matches: 5. Germline lookup yields CDR1 MNHEY and CDR2 SVGEGT. The CDR3 consists of 15 residues. The CDR3 DNA reads TGTGCCAGCAGTTATCGGACAGGGCGAAACTATGGCTACACCTTC. Translation: CASSYRTGRNYGYTF.

The chain uses TRBV11-2 and TRBJ1-4; D is possibly TRBD1 (5 bases). This CDR3 is built from 14 residues. The germline V and J ends were trimmed by 5 bases and 5 bases, with 12 bases remaining between them. Germline CDR1 SGHAT, CDR2 FQNNGV. This CDR3 is CASSQTTVNEKLFF. The CDR3 nucleotides are TGTGCCAGCAGCCAAACGACAGTAAATGAAAAACTGTTTTTT.

This clone has just one count. The chain joins TRBV28 to TRBJ1-5; no firm D call. The CDR3 contains 12 residues. Trimming shortened V by 6 bases and J by 4 bases, and 7 bases separated the two germline ends. CDR1 is MDHEN and CDR2 is SYDVKM in the germline V gene. CDR3 region: CASSPGNQPQHF. In DNA form, the CDR3 reads TGTGCCAGCAGCCCCGGGAATCAGCCCCAGCATTTT.

V usage is TRBV28 and J usage is TRBJ1-5; no reliable D call. V was cut by 2 bases and J by 10 bases, with 6 bases left in between. The CDR3 is made up of 11 amino acids. Germline V CDR1 and CDR2: MDHEN, SYDVKM. The DNA of the CDR3 is TGTGCCAGCAGTTTAACGAGTCCCCAGCATTTT. Protein: CASSLTSPQHF.

The chain joins TRBV24-1 to TRBJ2-7, with a tentative D call TRBD2 (5 bases). Trimming removed 4 bases from V and 3 bases from J, with 9 bases in between. The V gene's germline CDR1 is KGHDR and CDR2 SFDVKD. This CDR3 is built from 13 residues. The CDR3 nucleotides are TGTGCCACCAGTGAAAGCGGTAGCTACGAGCAGTACTTC. Its translation is CATSESGSYEQYF.

This sequence joins TRBV7-2 and TRBJ1-2; D is undetermined. With 2 bases removed from V and 8 bases from J, the gap between germline ends came to 9 bases. The CDR3 contains 12 residues. Per the germline V gene, CDR1 is SGHTA and CDR2 is FQGNSA. The CDR3 here is CASSLREAGYTF. CDR3 in DNA: TGTGCCAGCAGCTTAAGAGAGGCAGGCTACACCTTC.

This clone appeared a single time. This chain connects TRBV7-3 to TRBJ2-3; 7 nucleotides agree with TRBD2. The CDR3 is 15 amino acids. The V gene end was trimmed by 5 bases and the J gene end by 4 bases; junction bases not matched to a gene: 9. Germline CDR1 and CDR2: SGHTA and FQGTGA. Here the CDR3 DNA reads TGTGCCAGCAGCCAAGATCCGGGAGGCGCAGATACGCAGTATTTT. Its translation is CASSQDPGGADTQYF.